The clone carrying this T cell receptor beta chain came up a few times. A sample-barcoded 5' primer and a J-beta primer mix were used in a second PCR of roughly 7 to 12 cycles. A template-switch adaptor containing 12 random nucleotides labeled each cDNA molecule. Every sample gave at least 2.5 million paired-end reads containing CDR3. MiXCR, applied by TCRdb to the 5' RACE reads, yields one record per CDR3 protein. The top ten clones hold about 11% of a sample with approximately 1.5 million distinct CDR3 sequences, 30% to 35% of them seen once. The sample is drawn from a study of blood T cells in healthy people across ages. From germline, CDR1 is MNHNS and CDR2 SASEGT. This CDR3 has 15 residues. V lost 1 base to trimming and J lost 6 bases, with 13 bases between them.

The V call is TRBV6-1, the J call TRBJ1-5, with D tentatively TRBD1 (5 bases). The sequencing input was blood. This TCR was recovered from a woman younger than 45 in good health. The CDR3 loop reads CASSEGLLGGQPQHF. The CDR3, as DNA: TGTGCCAGCAGTGAAGGGCTTTTGGGGGGTCAGCCCCAGCATTTT.